Listed here is a single T cell receptor (beta chain). These data belong to a study of control samples from healthy donors and cancer patients. The ends were cut back, 3 bases at V and 2 bases at J, with 11 bases in the middle. The V gene's germline CDR1 is SGHAT and CDR2 FQNNGV. The CDR3 spans 15 residues. TCRdb's copy holds only in-frame clones and misses some; the assay was immunoSEQ multiplex PCR. The sample includes tens of thousands of clones, 90% to 95% of them seen just once. This chain links TRBV11-2 with TRBJ1-3, with D unclear. Sequencing was performed on blood. The sequence was collected from a woman aged 25 to 39 in good health. The DNA for the CDR3 is TGTGCCAGCAGCTTCTTAGAGGGAACTGGAAACACCATATATTTT. Amino acids: CASSFLEGTGNTIYF.